This entry is about one T cell receptor (beta chain). MiXCR, run by TCRdb on the 5' RACE reads, gives a single entry per CDR3 protein. The data contain 13,000 or so distinct CDR3 sequences, more than 20% of them singletons. V gave up 2 bases and J gave up 2 bases, with 13 bases separating them. This CDR3 has 16 residues. Germline V gene data show CDR1 as SGHRS and CDR2 as YFSETQ. This chain joins TRBV5-1 and TRBJ2-2; a weak D match, TRBD2 (6 bases). The clonotype was recovered from a female donor with breast cancer. The sequencing input was naive CD4+ T cells sorted from blood. Indicated subset: naive CD4+ T cells, CD4+CD45RA+CD25-. CDR3 protein: CASSLNMAGNTGELFF. CDR3 DNA sequence: TGCGCCAGCAGCTTAAATATGGCGGGAAACACCGGGGAGCTGTTTTTT.